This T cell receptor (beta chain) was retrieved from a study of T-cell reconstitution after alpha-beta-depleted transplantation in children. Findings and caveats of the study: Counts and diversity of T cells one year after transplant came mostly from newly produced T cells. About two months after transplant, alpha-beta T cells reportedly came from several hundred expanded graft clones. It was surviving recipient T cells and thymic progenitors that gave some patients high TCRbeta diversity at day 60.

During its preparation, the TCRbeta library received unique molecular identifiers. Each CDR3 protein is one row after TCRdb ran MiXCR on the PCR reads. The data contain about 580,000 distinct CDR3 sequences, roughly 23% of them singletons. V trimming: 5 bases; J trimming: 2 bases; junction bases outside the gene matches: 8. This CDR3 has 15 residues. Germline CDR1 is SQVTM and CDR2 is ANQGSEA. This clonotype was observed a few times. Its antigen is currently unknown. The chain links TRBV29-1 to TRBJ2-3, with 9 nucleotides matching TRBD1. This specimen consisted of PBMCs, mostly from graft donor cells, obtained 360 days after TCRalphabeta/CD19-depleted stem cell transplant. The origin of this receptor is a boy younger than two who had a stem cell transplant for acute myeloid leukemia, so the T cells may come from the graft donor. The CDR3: CSVLPGTGTTDTQYF. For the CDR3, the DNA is TGCAGCGTTCTCCCCGGGACAGGGACCACAGATACGCAGTATTTT.